The 19 T cell receptor beta chains listed next were all sequenced from one sample in a study of cytomegalovirus exposure and HLA in healthy donors. A multiplex PCR was run with 60 Vbeta primers and 13 Jbeta primers. Repertoires were generated with immunoSEQ multiplex PCR, while TCRdb's copy carries only in-frame clones and drops some. The sample lists around 170,000 clones, about 80% occurring once. What was sequenced was PBMCs. Receptor source: a woman aged 45 to 65 in good health and CMV-seropositive.

The V gene is TRBV4-3, the J gene TRBJ1-2; no clear D. Between the trimmed V and J ends, which lost 0 bases and 0 bases, there was a span of 5 bases. The CDR3 loop spans 14 amino acids. CDR1 LGHNA and CDR2 YSLEER come from the germline V gene. CDR3: CASSQDFANYGYTF. As DNA, the CDR3 is TGCGCCAGCAGCCAAGATTTCGCTAACTATGGCTACACCTTC.

The chain couples TRBV6-1 to TRBJ2-5; D is perhaps TRBD1 (6 bases). In germline, CDR1 is MNHNS, CDR2 SASEGT. V dropped 6 bases and J dropped 3 bases, with 14 bases sitting between them. CDR3 length equals 14 residues. The CDR3 region has the DNA TGTGCCAGCAGCCACAGGGACGGAGAAGAGACCCAGTACTTC. Protein: CASSHRDGEETQYF.

This CDR3 reads CASSPGQGVYNEQFF. CDR3 in DNA: TGTGCCAGCTCACCGGGACAGGGGGTATACAATGAGCAGTTCTTC. The chain is built from TRBV18 and TRBJ2-1, with 11 bases matching TRBD1. The germline V gene encodes CDR1 KGHSH and CDR2 LQKENI. The J segment lost 4 bases and the V segment lost 3 bases, leaving 2 bases of the junction unmatched. The CDR3 sequence is 15 residues long.

This chain joins TRBV11-2 and TRBJ2-7; TRBD1 matches at 7 bases. The germline CDR1 and CDR2 sequences are SGHAT and FQNNGV. This CDR3 comprises 14 residues. The V gene end was trimmed by 5 bases and the J gene end by 6 bases; junction bases not matched to a gene: 10. The CDR3, as DNA: TGTGCCAGCAGCATCGGGACAGCTCTCGTCGAGCAGTACTTC. Its translation: CASSIGTALVEQYF. The full variable domain, with the rest looked up from reference TRBV11-2 and TRBJ2-7, is EAGVAQSPRYKIIEKRQSVAFWCNPISGHATLYWYQQILGQGPKLLIQFQNNGVVDDSQLPKDRFSAERLKGVDSTLKIQPAKLEDSAVYLCASSIGTALVEQYFGPGTRLTVT.

This clone appeared once. The chain is built from TRBV19 and TRBJ2-5; a weak D match, TRBD1 (6 bases). The CDR3 is made up of 13 amino acids. Germline CDR1 and CDR2: LNHDA and SQIVND (reference sequence). V lost 4 bases and J lost 2, with 8 bases in between. The CDR3 region has the DNA TGTGCCAGTAGTAGAGACAGGCAAGAGACCCAGTACTTC. This sequence encodes CASSRDRQETQYF.

The CDR3 DNA is TGTGCCACCAAGGGGGGGGCCTCCTACGAGCAGTACTTC. It is translated as CATKGGASYEQYF. The chain carries TRBV10-3 and TRBJ2-7, with a weak D call TRBD2 (7 bases). This CDR3 contains 13 residues. V was shortened by 10 bases and J by 0 bases, with 13 bases between the two germline ends. Germline values: CDR1 ENHRY, CDR2 SYGVKD.

V gene TRBV5-1 combines with J gene TRBJ2-7; TRBD2 might be the D (6 bases). The CDR3 length is 14 residues. Trimming took off 4 bases at V and 2 bases at J, with 13 bases between the two ends. The V gene's germline CDR1 is SGHRS and CDR2 YFSETQ. CDR3 coding DNA: TGCGCCAGCAGCGACCGGGGGACGGCCTACGAGCAGTACTTC. Its protein product is CASSDRGTAYEQYF.

This clone was observed once. The V gene is TRBV7-2, the J gene TRBJ2-1, with TRBD2 identical over 7 bases. The germline CDR1 and CDR2 sequences are SGHTA and FQGNSA. V shed 3 bases, J shed 0 bases, and the junction held 5 bases outside the gene matches. The CDR3 loop spans 16 amino acids. The CDR3 reads CASSFGGGSSYNEQFF. CDR3 DNA: TGTGCCAGCAGCTTTGGGGGGGGGAGCTCCTACAATGAGCAGTTCTTC.

The chain's CDR3 is CASSETGQYNEQFF. In DNA form, the CDR3 reads TGTGCCAGCAGTGAGACGGGACAGTACAATGAGCAGTTCTTC. The J gene is TRBJ2-1, the V gene TRBV2; 7 bases are a match to TRBD1. The CDR3 extends over 14 amino acids. The germline V gene has CDR1 SNHLY and CDR2 FYNNEI. V lost 3 bases, J lost 4 bases, and 3 bases stayed unmatched.

The chain uses TRBV9 and TRBJ2-5; TRBD2 matches at 11 bases. CDR1 is SGDLS and CDR2 is YYNGEE in the germline V gene. Trimming removed 4 bases from V and 5 bases from J; junction bases left unmatched: 7. The CDR3 contains 15 residues. The CDR3 nucleotides read TGTGCCAGCAGCTATAGCGGGGGGGCCCTTGAGACCCAGTACTTC. Translation: CASSYSGGALETQYF.

The J gene is TRBJ2-1, the V gene TRBV28; 15 positions agree with TRBD2. Germline V CDR1 and CDR2: MDHEN, SYDVKM. The CDR3 is 19 residues long. The junction had 7 bases not matched to a gene; V was cut back by 4 bases and J by 0 bases. CDR3 in amino acids: CASSSSGLAGGYSYNEQFF. CDR3 coding DNA: TGTGCCAGCAGTTCGAGCGGACTAGCGGGGGGGTACTCCTACAATGAGCAGTTCTTC.

This clone has just one count. The J gene is TRBJ1-1, the V gene TRBV5-1, with TRBD1 as a possible D gene (5 bases). Germline CDR1 reads SGHRS; CDR2 reads YFSETQ. Trimming removed 5 bases from V and 1 base from J, with 18 bases in between. The CDR3 contains 16 residues. The CDR3 DNA is TGCGCCAGCAGACCTGAGTCAACAGGCGGGAACACTGAAGCTTTCTTT. It yields the protein CASRPESTGGNTEAFF.

The chain couples TRBV5-1 to TRBJ2-3; TRBD2 is a possible D gene (6 bases). Germline V gene data show CDR1 as SGHRS and CDR2 as YFSETQ. This CDR3 spans 15 amino acids. Between the trimmed V and J ends, which lost 0 bases and 6 bases, there was a span of 14 bases. CDR3 sequence reads: CASSLGDSREDTQYF. The CDR3 DNA reads TGCGCCAGCAGCTTGGGGGACTCCAGGGAGGATACGCAGTATTTT.

The chain carries TRBV7-3 and TRBJ2-3, with 12 nucleotides matching TRBD2. V lost 5 bases and J lost 5; bases outside the gene matches: 2. Per the germline V gene, CDR1 is SGHTA and CDR2 is FQGTGA. CDR3 length: 14 amino acids. DNA for the CDR3: TGTGCCAGCAGCGCTAGCGGGGGGGGAGATACGCAGTATTTT. The encoded protein is CASSASGGGDTQYF.

J is TRBJ2-1 and V is TRBV5-4, with D perhaps matching TRBD2 (5 bases). CDR3 length: 14 residues. V shed 3 bases and J shed 9 bases, with 16 bases lying between them. Germline values: CDR1 SGHNT, CDR2 YYREEE (reference sequence). The CDR3 region has the DNA TGTGCCAGCAGCTCCGGACTCCCCACGGGTGAGCAGTTCTTC. Translating gives CASSSGLPTGEQFF.

V usage is TRBV7-8 and J usage is TRBJ2-7; 11 nucleotides align to TRBD1. Germline loops: CDR1 SGHVS, CDR2 FQNEAQ. This CDR3 has 13 amino acids. J was trimmed by 5 bases and V by 4 bases; bases with no gene match: 1. The CDR3 bases are TGTGCCAGCAGCTGGGACAGGGGGGACGAGCAGTACTTC. Residues: CASSWDRGDEQYF.

J is TRBJ2-3 and V is TRBV30; 9 bases match TRBD2. The germline CDR1 and CDR2 sequences are GTSNPN and SVGIG (reference sequence). This CDR3 has 15 amino acids. The ends lost 3 bases at V and 3 bases at J; junction bases unmatched: 7. Here the CDR3 DNA reads TGTGCCTGGAGAATAGCGGGGGCGTCGACAGATACGCAGTATTTT. Translating gives CAWRIAGASTDTQYF.

This clone was seen a handful of times. The chain recombines TRBV14 with TRBJ1-6, with TRBD1 identical over 9 bases. The J segment lost 9 bases and the V segment lost 4 bases, leaving 10 bases of the junction unmatched. CDR1 SGHDN and CDR2 FVKESK come from the germline V gene. The CDR3 loop spans 16 amino acids. In DNA, the CDR3 is TGTGCCAGCAGCCTTTACCGGGACAGGGCGGCTTCACCCCTCCACTTT. Protein product: CASSLYRDRAASPLHF.

This clone was seen only once. The gene calls are TRBV28 and TRBJ1-5; D perhaps matches TRBD1 (5 bases). Per the germline V gene, CDR1 is MDHEN and CDR2 is SYDVKM. This CDR3 contains 13 residues. The V end was cut by 7 bases, the J end by 6 bases, with 13 bases between. The DNA for the CDR3 is TGTGCCAGCAAGGGGCAGGGTGGTCAGCCCCAGCATTTT. Translation gives CASKGQGGQPQHF.